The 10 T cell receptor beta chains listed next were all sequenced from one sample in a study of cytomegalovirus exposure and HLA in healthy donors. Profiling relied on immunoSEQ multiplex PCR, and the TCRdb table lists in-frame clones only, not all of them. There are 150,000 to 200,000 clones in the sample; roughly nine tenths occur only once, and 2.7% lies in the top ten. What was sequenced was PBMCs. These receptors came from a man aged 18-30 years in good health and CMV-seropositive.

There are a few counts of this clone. CDR3 protein: CATSLQWTPPTRAFF. The CDR3, as DNA: TGTGCCACCTCCTTGCAATGGACGCCACCAACTAGGGCTTTCTTT. The rearrangement uses TRBV19 and TRBJ1-1; the D is unclear. The CDR3 loop spans 15 amino acids. Trimming left V 10 bases short and J 11 bases short, with 29 bases between. The germline V gene has CDR1 LNHDA and CDR2 SQIVND (reference sequence).

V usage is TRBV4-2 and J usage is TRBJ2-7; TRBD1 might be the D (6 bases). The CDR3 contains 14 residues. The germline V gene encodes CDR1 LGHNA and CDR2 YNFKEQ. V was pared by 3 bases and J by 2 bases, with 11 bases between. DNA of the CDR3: TGTGCCAGCAGCCAGCCGGGACAAGCCTACGAGCAGTACTTC. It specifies CASSQPGQAYEQYF.

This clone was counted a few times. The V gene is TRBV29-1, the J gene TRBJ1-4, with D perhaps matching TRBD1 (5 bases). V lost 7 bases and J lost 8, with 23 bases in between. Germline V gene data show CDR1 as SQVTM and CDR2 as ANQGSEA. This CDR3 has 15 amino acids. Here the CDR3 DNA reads TGCAGCGCTGGGGCATGGATGGGGAGGGAGGAAAAACTGTTTTTT. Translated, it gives CSAGAWMGREEKLFF.

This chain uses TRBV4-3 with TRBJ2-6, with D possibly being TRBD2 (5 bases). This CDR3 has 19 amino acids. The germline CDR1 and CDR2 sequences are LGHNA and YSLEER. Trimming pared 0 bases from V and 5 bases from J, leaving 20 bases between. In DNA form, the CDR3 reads TGCGCCAGCAGCCAAGATCTCGCAGGACGAGGGCTTCGGGCCAACGTCCTGACTTTC. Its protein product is CASSQDLAGRGLRANVLTF.

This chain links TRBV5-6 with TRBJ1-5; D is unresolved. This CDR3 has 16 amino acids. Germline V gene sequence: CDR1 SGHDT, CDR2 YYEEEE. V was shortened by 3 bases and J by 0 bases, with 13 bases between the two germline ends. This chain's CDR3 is CASSSGMIHSNQPQHF. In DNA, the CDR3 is TGTGCCAGCAGCTCGGGGATGATCCATAGCAATCAGCCCCAGCATTTT.

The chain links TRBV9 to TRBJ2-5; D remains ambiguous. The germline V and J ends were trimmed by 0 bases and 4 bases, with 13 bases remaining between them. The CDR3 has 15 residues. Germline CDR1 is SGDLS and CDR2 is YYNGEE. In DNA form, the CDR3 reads TGTGCCAGCAGCGTAGGCCAATCAGTAACAGAGACCCAGTACTTC. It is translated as CASSVGQSVTETQYF.

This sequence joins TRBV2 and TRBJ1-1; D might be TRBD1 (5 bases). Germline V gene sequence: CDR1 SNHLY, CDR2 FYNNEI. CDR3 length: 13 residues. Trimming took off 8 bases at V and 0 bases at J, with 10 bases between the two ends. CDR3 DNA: TGTGCCAGCGGGGGGAATATGAACACTGAAGCTTTCTTT. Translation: CASGGNMNTEAFF.

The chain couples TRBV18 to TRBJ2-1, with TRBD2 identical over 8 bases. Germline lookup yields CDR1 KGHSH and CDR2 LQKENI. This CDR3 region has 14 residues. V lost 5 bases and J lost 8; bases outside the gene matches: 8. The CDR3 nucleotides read TGTGCCAGCTCAGAAACGGGGGGGGCTTATGAGCAGTTCTTC. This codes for CASSETGGAYEQFF. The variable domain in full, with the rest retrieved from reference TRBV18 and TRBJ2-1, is NAGVMQNPRHLVRRRGQEARLRCSPMKGHSHVYWYRQLPEEGLKFMVYLQKENIIDESGMPKERFSAEFPKEGPSILRIQQVVRGDSAAYFCASSETGGAYEQFFGPGTRLTVL.

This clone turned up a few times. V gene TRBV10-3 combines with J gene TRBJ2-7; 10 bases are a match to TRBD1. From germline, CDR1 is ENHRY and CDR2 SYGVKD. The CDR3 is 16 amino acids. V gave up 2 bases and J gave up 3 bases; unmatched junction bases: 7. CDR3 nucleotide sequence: TGTGCCATCAGTGAGGGGGACAGGGGCATAATCTACGAGCAGTACTTC. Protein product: CAISEGDRGIIYEQYF.

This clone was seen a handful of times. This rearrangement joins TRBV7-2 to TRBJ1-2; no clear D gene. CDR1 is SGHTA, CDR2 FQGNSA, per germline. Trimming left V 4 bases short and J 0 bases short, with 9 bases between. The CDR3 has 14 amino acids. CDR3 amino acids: CASSSYLANYGYTF. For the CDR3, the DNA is TGTGCCAGCAGCTCTTACTTGGCTAACTATGGCTACACCTTC.